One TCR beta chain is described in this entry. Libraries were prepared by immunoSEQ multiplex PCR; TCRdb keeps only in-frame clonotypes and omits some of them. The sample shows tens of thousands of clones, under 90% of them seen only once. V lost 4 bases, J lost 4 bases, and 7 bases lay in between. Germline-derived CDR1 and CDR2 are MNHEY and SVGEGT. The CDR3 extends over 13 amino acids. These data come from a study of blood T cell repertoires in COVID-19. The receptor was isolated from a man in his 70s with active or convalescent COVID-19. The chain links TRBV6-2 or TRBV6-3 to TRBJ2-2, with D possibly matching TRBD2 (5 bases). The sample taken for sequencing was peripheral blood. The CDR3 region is CASSSAGTGELFF. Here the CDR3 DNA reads TGTGCCAGCAGTTCCGCGGGCACCGGGGAGCTGTTTTTT.